This record covers a single TCR beta chain. This clone came up once. What this receptor recognizes is not known. No base quality values were provided; no much bigger clone lies one nucleotide off. The source of the sample is a study of blood T cell repertoires in COVID-19 (dated by TCRdb to 2019 to 2021). In terms of the full investigation: The collaborator samples originated in the United States, Italy and Spain and spanned the acute and convalescent phases of COVID-19. The prospective study material was composed of cDNA or gDNA derived from T cells, B-cell-depleted T cells, or PBMCs. The dataset comprised deeply sampled blood TCRbeta repertoires from subjects exposed to, actively infected with, or recovered from COVID-19. The repertoires were released in a freely available public database intended as a resource for research on the immune response to SARS-CoV-2. The samples were drawn from the first 160 participants of the ongoing ImmuneRACE study and from under 1,500 subjects provided by 6 global collaborators. The sample metadata nearly always contained a de-identified subject ID, COVID-19 status, age in years and sex. Where HLA class I and class II types were available, the types were taken from metadata supplied by the sample provider, not from assay-based typing. The paper's findings and limits, for the study overall: How much clinical and demographic metadata was included differed by source and by participant, and the metadata was provided uncurated.

The immunoSEQ Assay, a bias-controlled multiplex PCR, was used to amplify TCRbeta CDR3 regions from genomic DNA. On the study's bioinformatics: Within the assay, amplification of reference gene primers was used to estimate how many nucleated cells each sample contained. Sequence reads were collapsed and filtered to measure the absolute abundance of every unique TCRbeta CDR3 rearrangement. Productive Simpson clonality was computed per sample as the square root of Simpson's diversity index over productive rearrangements. TCRdb holds this immuneACCESS table with in-frame rearrangements only. Some clones are missing; in checked studies, unresolved V genes explain under half, and the rest has no known cause. Clone size and the V and J calls come from that table; the DNA yielded D and trimming. The sample table contains roughly 68,000 clones; only one count was recorded for roughly 84% of them. Around 9.4% of the sample lies in the top ten.

Whole blood was collected in K2EDTA tubes by collaborating institutions according to the institutions' own protocols. Collaborator samples were shipped for TCRbeta analysis as frozen whole blood, isolated PBMCs, or DNA extracted from either sample type. V is clipped by 1 base and J by 4 bases, and the sequence between their germline boundaries is 10 bases long. CDR1 and CDR2 (SEHNR, FQNEAQ) derive from the germline V gene (reference sequence). Taken from cysteine to phenylalanine, the CDR3 has 14 residues. Only the CDR3 DNA is retained, 42 bases long and in frame from the first base. The sequence derives from a woman aged 50 to 60 with acute or convalescent COVID-19. Here the chain combines TRBV7-9 and TRBJ1-2, with no confident D gene call. Specimen: peripheral blood. The CDR3 here reads CASSLGQISYGYTF. The nucleotide sequence reads TGTGCCAGCAGCTTAGGGCAGATTTCCTATGGCTACACCTTC.